The sequence of this T cell receptor (beta chain) was determined in a study of blood T cell repertoires in COVID-19. Study information: Some COVID-19 samples were acute and others convalescent; all came from the United States, Italy and Spain. The cDNA or gDNA used as material had been derived from T cells, B-cell-depleted T cells, or PBMCs.

Original processing methods: Cell counts per sample came from amplifying reference gene primers. Profiling relied on immunoSEQ multiplex PCR, and the TCRdb table lists in-frame clones only, not all of them. V and J calls and clone size come straight from that table; D and trimming were deduced from the DNA. This sample carries 300,000 to 350,000 clones, nearly 90% of them seen once, and the ten largest clones take about 1%. The clonotype comes from a woman between 40 and 55 years old with COVID-19, enrolled during active disease. The sample taken for sequencing was peripheral blood.

The CDR3 spells CASSVEGLGNSPLHF. In nucleotides, the CDR3 is TGTGCCAGCAGCGTAGAGGGGCTAGGCAATTCACCCCTCCACTTT. The rearrangement joins TRBV9 to TRBJ1-6; D perhaps matches TRBD1 (5 bases). Germline CDR1 is SGDLS and CDR2 is YYNGEE. The CDR3 extends over 15 amino acids. Between the trimmed V and J ends, which lost 0 bases and 7 bases, there was a span of 11 bases.